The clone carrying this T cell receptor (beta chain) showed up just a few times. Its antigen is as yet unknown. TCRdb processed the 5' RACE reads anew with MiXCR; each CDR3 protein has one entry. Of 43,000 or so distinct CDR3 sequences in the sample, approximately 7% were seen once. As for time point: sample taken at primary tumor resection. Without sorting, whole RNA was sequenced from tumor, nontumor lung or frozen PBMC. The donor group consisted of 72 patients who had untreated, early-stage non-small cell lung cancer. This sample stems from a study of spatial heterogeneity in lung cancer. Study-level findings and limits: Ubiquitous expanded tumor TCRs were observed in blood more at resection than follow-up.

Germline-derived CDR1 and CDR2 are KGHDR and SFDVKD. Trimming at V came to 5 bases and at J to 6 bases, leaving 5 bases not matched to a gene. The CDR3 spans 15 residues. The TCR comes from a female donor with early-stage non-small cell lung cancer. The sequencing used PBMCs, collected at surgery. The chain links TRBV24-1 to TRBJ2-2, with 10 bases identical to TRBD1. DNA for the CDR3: TGTGCCACCAGTGCCGGGACAGGGGATCCCGGGGAGCTGTTTTTT. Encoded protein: CATSAGTGDPGELFF.